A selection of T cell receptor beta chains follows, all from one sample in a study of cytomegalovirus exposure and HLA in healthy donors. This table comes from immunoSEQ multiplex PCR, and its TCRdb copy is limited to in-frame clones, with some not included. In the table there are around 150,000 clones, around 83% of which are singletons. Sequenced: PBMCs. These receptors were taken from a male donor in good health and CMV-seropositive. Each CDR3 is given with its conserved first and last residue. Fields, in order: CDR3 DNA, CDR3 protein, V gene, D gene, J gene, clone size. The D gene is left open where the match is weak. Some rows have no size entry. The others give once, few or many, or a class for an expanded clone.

cdr3_nt: TGCGCCAGCAGCCAAGTGAAACACAGCGGGAGGGATGGCAATGAGCAGTTCTTC
cdr3_aa: CASSQVKHSGRDGNEQFF
v_call: TRBV4-3
d_call: TRBD2
j_call: TRBJ2-1
clone_size: -

cdr3_nt: TGTGCCAGCAGATCCGTCTCTCGGAGCCCCTACGAGCAGTACTTC
cdr3_aa: CASRSVSRSPYEQYF
v_call: TRBV11-2
d_call: -
j_call: TRBJ2-7
clone_size: -

cdr3_nt: TGCGCCAGCAGCTCTCCATTAACTAGCGGGAGTACAGATACGCAGTATTTT
cdr3_aa: CASSSPLTSGSTDTQYF
v_call: TRBV5-1
d_call: TRBD2
j_call: TRBJ2-3
clone_size: -

cdr3_nt: TGCGCCAGCAGCCAAGATGCCAGGGGAAATCCCACAGATACGCAGTATTTT
cdr3_aa: CASSQDARGNPTDTQYF
v_call: TRBV4-3
d_call: -
j_call: TRBJ2-3
clone_size: -

cdr3_nt: TGTGCCAGTAGTATTAATCGCCTAGCGGGAGGGTACGAGCAGTACTTC
cdr3_aa: CASSINRLAGGYEQYF
v_call: TRBV19
d_call: TRBD2
j_call: TRBJ2-7
clone_size: -

cdr3_nt: TGTGCCAGCAGCTTAGGCGGGGGGAGTGATACGCAGTATTTT
cdr3_aa: CASSLGGGSDTQYF
v_call: TRBV7-2
d_call: TRBD2
j_call: TRBJ2-3
clone_size: -

cdr3_nt: TGTGCCAGCAGTTATACAGGGGTGGTTGACCGGCAGTACTTC
cdr3_aa: CASSYTGVVDRQYF
v_call: TRBV27
d_call: TRBD1
j_call: TRBJ2-7
clone_size: -

cdr3_nt: TGCGCCAGCAGCGAGTGGGACAGGAATGAAAAACTGTTTTTT
cdr3_aa: CASSEWDRNEKLFF
v_call: TRBV5-1
d_call: TRBD1
j_call: TRBJ1-4
clone_size: -

cdr3_nt: TGTGCCAGCAGCTCGGGACTAGCGGAAAACACCGGGGAGCTGTTTTTT
cdr3_aa: CASSSGLAENTGELFF
v_call: TRBV13
d_call: TRBD2
j_call: TRBJ2-2
clone_size: -

cdr3_nt: TGTGCCAGCAGTTCCTGGGGACTAGCGGGAGCCAATGAGCAGTTCTTC
cdr3_aa: CASSSWGLAGANEQFF
v_call: TRBV28
d_call: TRBD2
j_call: TRBJ2-1
clone_size: -

cdr3_nt: TGTGCCAGCAGTTACTCGATTTCAGGGTGGCAGTACTTC
cdr3_aa: CASSYSISGWQYF
v_call: TRBV6-6
d_call: -
j_call: TRBJ2-7
clone_size: few

cdr3_nt: TGTGCCAGTAGTGAGCGACAGGGGATTTGGACCGGGGAGCTGTTTTTT
cdr3_aa: CASSERQGIWTGELFF
v_call: TRBV6-1
d_call: TRBD1
j_call: TRBJ2-2
clone_size: -

cdr3_nt: TGTGCCAGCATACAACAGGGGGCGGGGGGTCTTGAGCAGTTCTTC
cdr3_aa: CASIQQGAGGLEQFF
v_call: TRBV6-6
d_call: -
j_call: TRBJ2-1
clone_size: -

cdr3_nt: TGTGCCAGCAGTTTAGGGGGGAGTCTTTATGGCTACACCTTC
cdr3_aa: CASSLGGSLYGYTF
v_call: TRBV27
d_call: -
j_call: TRBJ1-2
clone_size: -

cdr3_nt: TGTGCCAGTGCGGGGGCCGGTGAGACCCAGTACTTC
cdr3_aa: CASAGAGETQYF
v_call: TRBV27
d_call: -
j_call: TRBJ2-5
clone_size: -

cdr3_nt: TGCGCCAGCAGCTTGGACAGGGGGCGGACAGATACGCAGTATTTT
cdr3_aa: CASSLDRGRTDTQYF
v_call: TRBV5-1
d_call: TRBD1
j_call: TRBJ2-3
clone_size: -

cdr3_nt: TGCGCCAGCAGCCGCGGACAGTCGAACACTGAAGCTTTCTTT
cdr3_aa: CASSRGQSNTEAFF
v_call: TRBV4-3
d_call: -
j_call: TRBJ1-1
clone_size: -

cdr3_nt: TGTGCCAGCGGCAAGGGGACTAATGAAAAACTGTTTTTT
cdr3_aa: CASGKGTNEKLFF
v_call: TRBV7-9
d_call: -
j_call: TRBJ1-4
clone_size: -

cdr3_nt: TGTGCCAGCTCACCACGACGCGGGAGGAGCACAGATACGCAGTATTTT
cdr3_aa: CASSPRRGRSTDTQYF
v_call: TRBV18
d_call: TRBD2
j_call: TRBJ2-3
clone_size: -

cdr3_nt: TGCGCCAGCAGCTTACTGACAGGGGGCGGAGACTATGGCTACACCTTC
cdr3_aa: CASSLLTGGGDYGYTF
v_call: TRBV5-1
d_call: TRBD1
j_call: TRBJ1-2
clone_size: -

cdr3_nt: TGTGCCAGAAGCAGTAGCTCAGGGACAGGGGATCCCCGGAACACTGAAGCTTTCTTT
cdr3_aa: CARSSSSGTGDPRNTEAFF
v_call: TRBV5-3
d_call: TRBD1
j_call: TRBJ1-1
clone_size: -

cdr3_nt: TGTGCCAGCAGCTTAATAGCCTACGAGCAGTACTTC
cdr3_aa: CASSLIAYEQYF
v_call: TRBV7-8
d_call: -
j_call: TRBJ2-7
clone_size: -

cdr3_nt: TGTGCCTGGAGTGTTCGAGGGGGCGCATTGGGAGAGACCCAGTACTTC
cdr3_aa: CAWSVRGGALGETQYF
v_call: TRBV30
d_call: TRBD1
j_call: TRBJ2-5
clone_size: few

cdr3_nt: TGTGCCAGCAGCTTGGGACAGTCACCCCTTAGCAATCAGCCCCAGCATTTT
cdr3_aa: CASSLGQSPLSNQPQHF
v_call: TRBV5-8
d_call: -
j_call: TRBJ1-5
clone_size: -

cdr3_nt: TGTGCCAGCAGTTCTCAGGGAGGCTCTGGGGCCAACGTCCTGACTTTC
cdr3_aa: CASSSQGGSGANVLTF
v_call: TRBV6-5
d_call: -
j_call: TRBJ2-6
clone_size: -

cdr3_nt: TGTGCCAGCAGCTTTGACCGGGACAGGACTAATTCACCCCTCCACTTT
cdr3_aa: CASSFDRDRTNSPLHF
v_call: TRBV7-2
d_call: TRBD1
j_call: TRBJ1-6
clone_size: -

cdr3_nt: TGTGCCAGCAGTTCCCATCAGGGGGCGGGAGGCTACACCTTC
cdr3_aa: CASSSHQGAGGYTF
v_call: TRBV28
d_call: TRBD1
j_call: TRBJ1-2
clone_size: -

cdr3_nt: TGTGCCAGCAGTTTATATCCCCCAGGGGGTCAGCCCCAGCATTTT
cdr3_aa: CASSLYPPGGQPQHF
v_call: TRBV28
d_call: TRBD1
j_call: TRBJ1-5
clone_size: -

cdr3_nt: TGTGCCAGCAGTTTATGGGTTTCGCAGGGAGGGCATGGCTACACCTTC
cdr3_aa: CASSLWVSQGGHGYTF
v_call: TRBV28
d_call: -
j_call: TRBJ1-2
clone_size: -

cdr3_nt: TGTGCCAGCTCACTTGACAACCTCTACGAGCAGTACTTC
cdr3_aa: CASSLDNLYEQYF
v_call: TRBV18
d_call: -
j_call: TRBJ2-7
clone_size: -

cdr3_nt: TGTGCCTGGAGTGTAAGAGCTCAGGGGCTCGGGAACACTGAAGCTTTCTTT
cdr3_aa: CAWSVRAQGLGNTEAFF
v_call: TRBV30
d_call: -
j_call: TRBJ1-1
clone_size: -

cdr3_nt: TGCGCCAGCAGCCCGGGACAGGAGAACACCGGGGAGCTGTTTTTT
cdr3_aa: CASSPGQENTGELFF
v_call: TRBV10-1
d_call: TRBD1
j_call: TRBJ2-2
clone_size: -

cdr3_nt: TGTGCCTGGAGTGGCGGGACAGCCTACGAGCAGTACTTC
cdr3_aa: CAWSGGTAYEQYF
v_call: TRBV30
d_call: -
j_call: TRBJ2-7
clone_size: -

cdr3_nt: TGCGCCAGCAGTAGTCTAGTTACCTACGAGCAGTACTTC
cdr3_aa: CASSSLVTYEQYF
v_call: TRBV10-2
d_call: -
j_call: TRBJ2-7
clone_size: -

cdr3_nt: TGTGCCAGCAGCTTACATCAGTCTAGCACAGATACGCAGTATTTT
cdr3_aa: CASSLHQSSTDTQYF
v_call: TRBV7-2
d_call: -
j_call: TRBJ2-3
clone_size: -

cdr3_nt: TGTGCCAGCTCACCACTCCCCGGGAACACTGAAGCTTTCTTT
cdr3_aa: CASSPLPGNTEAFF
v_call: TRBV18
d_call: -
j_call: TRBJ1-1
clone_size: -

cdr3_nt: TGTGCCAGTAGTATAGCACAGGGAATGATGCCGGCTTTCTTT
cdr3_aa: CASSIAQGMMPAFF
v_call: TRBV19
d_call: -
j_call: TRBJ1-1
clone_size: -

cdr3_nt: TGTGCCAGTAGTCCAAGGGACAGGGGGCTTGCTGGGGAGCTGTTTTTT
cdr3_aa: CASSPRDRGLAGELFF
v_call: TRBV19
d_call: TRBD1
j_call: TRBJ2-2
clone_size: -

cdr3_nt: TGCGCCAGCAGCCTAACAGGTGACCACTACGAGCAGTACTTC
cdr3_aa: CASSLTGDHYEQYF
v_call: TRBV5-1
d_call: -
j_call: TRBJ2-7
clone_size: -

cdr3_nt: TGTGCCAGCAGTCAAAAGGGGAAGAACACCGGGGAGCTGTTTTTT
cdr3_aa: CASSQKGKNTGELFF
v_call: TRBV7-9
d_call: -
j_call: TRBJ2-2
clone_size: -

cdr3_nt: TGCGCCAGCAGCCAGGCCGGGACAGGGGCCTACGAGCAGTACTTC
cdr3_aa: CASSQAGTGAYEQYF
v_call: TRBV4-3
d_call: TRBD1
j_call: TRBJ2-7
clone_size: -

cdr3_nt: TGCAGCGTTGAACAGTCCCGAGGGAATGAGCAGTTCTTC
cdr3_aa: CSVEQSRGNEQFF
v_call: TRBV29-1
d_call: -
j_call: TRBJ2-1
clone_size: -

cdr3_nt: TGTGCCAGCAGGCAGACAGGGGAAGGGGCCAACGTCCTGACTTTC
cdr3_aa: CASRQTGEGANVLTF
v_call: TRBV6-5
d_call: TRBD1
j_call: TRBJ2-6
clone_size: -

cdr3_nt: TGTGCCAGCAGCTTAACCGCAGGGATCGGGGCCAACGTCCTGACTTTC
cdr3_aa: CASSLTAGIGANVLTF
v_call: TRBV11-2
d_call: -
j_call: TRBJ2-6
clone_size: -

cdr3_nt: TGTGCCAGCAGCTACGGACTCGGCTCCTACGAGCAGTACTTC
cdr3_aa: CASSYGLGSYEQYF
v_call: TRBV6-5
d_call: -
j_call: TRBJ2-7
clone_size: -

cdr3_nt: TGTGCCAGCTCACCATCCATGAACACTGAAGCTTTCTTT
cdr3_aa: CASSPSMNTEAFF
v_call: TRBV18
d_call: -
j_call: TRBJ1-1
clone_size: -

cdr3_nt: TGTGCCAGCAGCTGGCCGACCGGGACAGGGAAGGGCTACACCTTC
cdr3_aa: CASSWPTGTGKGYTF
v_call: TRBV5-4
d_call: TRBD1
j_call: TRBJ1-2
clone_size: -

cdr3_nt: TGCGCCAGCAGCCGACAGTTGGAGACTGAAGCTTTCTTT
cdr3_aa: CASSRQLETEAFF
v_call: TRBV5-1
d_call: -
j_call: TRBJ1-1
clone_size: once

cdr3_nt: TGTGCCAGCAGCACTAGTCGGGGAGCCAACTATGGCTACACCTTC
cdr3_aa: CASSTSRGANYGYTF
v_call: TRBV7-2
d_call: -
j_call: TRBJ1-2
clone_size: -

cdr3_nt: TGTGCCAGCAGTTCCCCTGGACAGGGCTCCTACGAGCAGTACTTC
cdr3_aa: CASSSPGQGSYEQYF
v_call: TRBV6-5
d_call: TRBD1
j_call: TRBJ2-7
clone_size: few

cdr3_nt: TGTGCCATCAGTGGAGGGACTAGCAGTTACGAGCAGTACTTC
cdr3_aa: CAISGGTSSYEQYF
v_call: TRBV10-3
d_call: TRBD2
j_call: TRBJ2-7
clone_size: few

cdr3_nt: TGTGCCAGTAGTTTTCCCCCGACAGGGGAGAATCAGCCCCAGCATTTT
cdr3_aa: CASSFPPTGENQPQHF
v_call: TRBV19
d_call: TRBD1
j_call: TRBJ1-5
clone_size: -

cdr3_nt: TGTGCCAGCAGTAACCGGGGGTGGAGCGATCAGGAGACCCAGTACTTC
cdr3_aa: CASSNRGWSDQETQYF
v_call: TRBV25-1
d_call: -
j_call: TRBJ2-5
clone_size: -

cdr3_nt: TGTGCCTGGAGTGTCGACAGCCGCTATGGCTACACCTTC
cdr3_aa: CAWSVDSRYGYTF
v_call: TRBV30
d_call: -
j_call: TRBJ1-2
clone_size: -

cdr3_nt: TGTGCCAGCTCACCTGACGGACAGGGTCGGTATGGCTACACCTTC
cdr3_aa: CASSPDGQGRYGYTF
v_call: TRBV18
d_call: TRBD1
j_call: TRBJ1-2
clone_size: -

cdr3_nt: TGTGCCTGGAGCGGCCGGGGGACAGCCTCTTACGAGCAGTACTTC
cdr3_aa: CAWSGRGTASYEQYF
v_call: TRBV30
d_call: -
j_call: TRBJ2-7
clone_size: -

cdr3_nt: TGTGCCAGCAGTTTAATCACTAGCGGGAGAAGCAATGAGCAGTTCTTC
cdr3_aa: CASSLITSGRSNEQFF
v_call: TRBV27
d_call: TRBD2
j_call: TRBJ2-1
clone_size: few

cdr3_nt: TGTGCCAGCAGCCCCCGTCTAGGGAGCTATGGCTACACCTTC
cdr3_aa: CASSPRLGSYGYTF
v_call: TRBV27
d_call: -
j_call: TRBJ1-2
clone_size: -

cdr3_nt: TGTGCCAGCAGGCCCCCCGGGACAGGGTATGGCTACACCTTC
cdr3_aa: CASRPPGTGYGYTF
v_call: TRBV6-5
d_call: TRBD1
j_call: TRBJ1-2
clone_size: once